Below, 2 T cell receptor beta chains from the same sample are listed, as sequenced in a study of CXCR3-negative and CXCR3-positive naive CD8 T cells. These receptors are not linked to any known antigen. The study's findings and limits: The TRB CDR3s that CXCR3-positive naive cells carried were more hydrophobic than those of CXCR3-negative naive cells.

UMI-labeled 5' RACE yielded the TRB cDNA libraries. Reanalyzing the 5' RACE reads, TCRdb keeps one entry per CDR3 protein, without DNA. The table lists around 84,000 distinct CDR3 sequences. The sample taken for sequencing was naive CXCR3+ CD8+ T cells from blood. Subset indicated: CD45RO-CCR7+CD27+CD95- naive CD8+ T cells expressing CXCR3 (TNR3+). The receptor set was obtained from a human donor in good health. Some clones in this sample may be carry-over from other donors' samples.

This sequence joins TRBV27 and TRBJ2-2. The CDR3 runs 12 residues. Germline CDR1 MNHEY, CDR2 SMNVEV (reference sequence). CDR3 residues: CASSLPTGELFF.

CDR3 sequence reads: CSVRGLRYTEAFF. The rearrangement joins TRBV29-1 to TRBJ1-1; no DNA is available, so the TRBD1 call from TCRdb remains unchecked. This CDR3 contains 13 residues. CDR1 and CDR2 from the germline V gene are SQVTM and ANQGSEA.